A single sample is the source of the 18 T cell receptor beta chains below, sequenced in a study of cytomegalovirus exposure and HLA in healthy donors. PCR was performed using 60 Vbeta and 13 Jbeta primers. The data were produced by immunoSEQ multiplex PCR, yet TCRdb's version contains in-frame clones alone and is incomplete. The repertoire consists of 150,000 to 200,000 clones, with roughly three quarters occurring once and the leading ten covering 13% to 15%. The specimen sequenced was PBMCs. All receptors come from a woman between 40 and 50 years old in good health and CMV-seronegative.

V and J are TRBV11-2 and TRBJ1-1; D may be TRBD1 (5 bases). Germline V gene lookup returns CDR1 SGHAT and CDR2 FQNNGV. This CDR3 comprises 15 residues. V was shortened by 1 base and J by 2 bases, with 11 bases between the two germline ends. CDR3 coding DNA: TGTGCCAGCAGCTTAGGACAGCTTAGCAACACTGAAGCTTTCTTT. It codes for CASSLGQLSNTEAFF.

The rearrangement links TRBV29-1 to TRBJ2-1; D not resolved. The V end lost 4 bases, the J end lost 8 bases, and 9 bases lay between the germline ends. Per germline, CDR1 SQVTM and CDR2 ANQGSEA. The CDR3 runs 11 residues. CDR3 in amino acids: CSVGATHEQFF. In nucleotides, the CDR3 is TGCAGCGTTGGAGCTACCCATGAGCAGTTCTTC.

This clone is termed medium-sized. The CDR3 protein is CASSPSEGSGANVLTF. The CDR3 nucleotides are TGCGCCAGCAGCCCTAGCGAGGGCTCTGGGGCCAACGTCCTGACTTTC. The J gene is TRBJ2-6, the V gene TRBV4-3; possibly TRBD2 for D (6 bases). Trimming shortened V by 4 bases and J by 0 bases, and 10 bases separated the two germline ends. This CDR3 region has 16 residues. Germline loops: CDR1 LGHNA, CDR2 YSLEER.

This clone was found once. The chain couples TRBV5-6 to TRBJ1-2, with 8 bases lining up with TRBD1. Germline V gene data show CDR1 as SGHDT and CDR2 as YYEEEE. V was pared by 0 bases and J by 8 bases, with 6 bases of the junction left unmatched. CDR3 length equals 14 residues. This CDR3 reads CASSLGGQGVGYTF. CDR3 sequence (DNA): TGTGCCAGCAGCTTGGGAGGACAGGGTGTGGGCTACACCTTC.

This clone appeared a single time. The chain combines TRBV6-6 with TRBJ2-1, with D possibly matching TRBD1 (6 bases). Germline V gene sequence: CDR1 MNHNY, CDR2 SVGAGI (reference sequence). The CDR3 runs 15 residues. Trimming took off 4 bases at V and 9 bases at J, with 19 bases between the two ends. The DNA of the CDR3 is TGTGCCAGCAGTTCATCCAGGGGAACTACGGGTGAGCAGTTCTTC. It translates to CASSSSRGTTGEQFF.

J is TRBJ2-3 and V is TRBV7-9; possible D gene TRBD1, 5 bases. The V gene's germline CDR1 is SEHNR and CDR2 FQNEAQ (reference sequence). This CDR3 spans 15 amino acids. V dropped 4 bases and J dropped 5 bases, with 16 bases sitting between them. Written as DNA, the CDR3 is TGTGCCAGCAGCTCGGTTAAGGGGCAAATAGATACGCAGTATTTT. Its protein product is CASSSVKGQIDTQYF.

V and J are TRBV7-2 and TRBJ2-7, with 8 positions matching TRBD1. Germline CDR1 SGHTA, CDR2 FQGNSA. There are 18 residues in the CDR3. V was clipped by 5 bases and J by 4 bases; unmatched bases: 19. For the CDR3, the DNA is TGTGCCAGCAGCGCCTTGACAGGGGCCTCCCCCTGGAGATACGAGCAGTACTTC. Translating gives CASSALTGASPWRYEQYF.

J is TRBJ2-1 and V is TRBV9, with a weak D call TRBD2 (6 bases). Trimming pared 1 base from V and 4 bases from J, leaving 12 bases between. Germline CDR1 SGDLS, CDR2 YYNGEE. The CDR3 is 15 amino acids. Here the CDR3 DNA reads TGTGCCAGCAGCGTACTTAGGGACTCTTACAATGAGCAGTTCTTC. This translates into CASSVLRDSYNEQFF.

The V call is TRBV7-2, the J call TRBJ1-2; TRBD1 might be the D (6 bases). The CDR3 has 16 residues. Trimming took 5 bases from V and 0 from J, leaving 16 bases between them. Germline CDR1 SGHTA, CDR2 FQGNSA. As DNA, the CDR3 is TGTGCCAGCAGCGGTGGGGGGGCGCAGTCTAACTATGGCTACACCTTC. This translates into CASSGGGAQSNYGYTF.

The V call is TRBV6-6, the J call TRBJ1-5; a possible D gene is TRBD1 (6 bases). The CDR3 length is 14 residues. Germline V CDR1 and CDR2: MNHNY, SVGAGI (reference sequence). V was cut by 7 bases and J by 5 bases, with 15 bases left in between. The CDR3 DNA sequence: TGTGCCAGCACCTACCGGGGGGGCGATCAGCCCCAGCATTTT. Its translation: CASTYRGGDQPQHF.

V and J are TRBV7-6 and TRBJ1-5; no reliable D call. V lost 5 bases and J 1 base, leaving 15 bases between the germline ends. Germline assignment: CDR1 SGHVS and CDR2 FNYEAQ. The length of the CDR3 is 16 residues. CDR3 sequence reads: CASSPEVGLSNQPQHF. The DNA for the CDR3 is TGTGCCAGCAGCCCAGAGGTAGGACTGAGCAATCAGCCCCAGCATTTT. The full variable domain, its missing parts supplied by reference TRBV7-6 and TRBJ1-5, is GAGVSQSPRYKVTKRGQDVALRCDPISGHVSLYWYRQALGQGPEFLTYFNYEAQQDKSGLPNDRFSAERPEGSISTLTIQRTEQRDSAMYRCASSPEVGLSNQPQHFGDGTRLSIL.

V is TRBV7-9 and J is TRBJ2-3; the match to TRBD2 covers 10 bases. The CDR3 contains 17 residues. After removal of 5 bases from V and 4 bases from J, the junction contained 12 bases not matched to a gene. CDR1 is SEHNR, CDR2 FQNEAQ, per germline (reference sequence). The CDR3 loop reads CASSQERAGGPADTQYF. CDR3 bases: TGTGCCAGCAGCCAAGAGCGAGCGGGGGGGCCAGCAGATACGCAGTATTTT.

The sample holds one count of this clone. The chain is built from TRBV5-1 and TRBJ2-1; 9 bases are shared with TRBD2. CDR1 is SGHRS, CDR2 YFSETQ, per germline. CDR3 length: 16 residues. V was clipped by 5 bases and J by 5 bases; unmatched bases: 11. CDR3 bases: TGCGCCAGCAGTTTAATATTTAGCGGGAGAGACAATGAGCAGTTCTTC. Amino acid sequence: CASSLIFSGRDNEQFF.

The J gene is TRBJ2-7, the V gene TRBV7-2, with D possibly matching TRBD2 (7 bases). The CDR3 loop spans 15 amino acids. Trimming took off 5 bases at V and 2 bases at J, with 16 bases between the two ends. Germline values: CDR1 SGHTA, CDR2 FQGNSA. The CDR3 protein is CASSPVPGGTYEQYF. CDR3 DNA sequence: TGTGCCAGCAGCCCAGTACCGGGGGGCACCTACGAGCAGTACTTC.

The rearrangement joins TRBV19 to TRBJ2-7, with TRBD2 matching 11 bases. This CDR3 is built from 13 residues. The junction had 5 bases not matched to a gene; V was cut back by 10 bases and J by 3 bases. Germline V lookup: CDR1 LNHDA, CDR2 SQIVND (reference sequence). CDR3 DNA sequence: TGTGCCACAGGGACTAGCGGAGGCTACGAGCAGTACTTC. Encoded protein: CATGTSGGYEQYF.

The CDR3 reads CASSPGVRWEQYF. CDR3 nucleotides: TGTGCCAGCAGTCCGGGGGTCCGATGGGAGCAGTACTTC. The rearrangement uses TRBV28 and TRBJ2-7; D is possibly TRBD2 (6 bases). Germline V lookup: CDR1 MDHEN, CDR2 SYDVKM. V shed 5 bases and J shed 7 bases, with 15 bases lying between them. This CDR3 contains 13 residues.

The chain joins TRBV2 to TRBJ2-1; D perhaps matches TRBD2 (5 bases). The germline V gene has CDR1 SNHLY and CDR2 FYNNEI. V was shortened by 2 bases and J by 8 bases, with 16 bases between the two germline ends. This CDR3 spans 15 amino acids. This CDR3 reads CASSEIAGIGDEQFF. CDR3 DNA: TGTGCCAGCAGTGAAATTGCTGGGATCGGGGATGAGCAGTTCTTC.

The V gene is TRBV11-2, the J gene TRBJ2-5; the match to TRBD1 covers 8 bases. The end of the DNA fits TRBJ2-7 better, so the J call may be wrong. This CDR3 contains 15 residues. Germline loops: CDR1 SGHAT, CDR2 FQNNGV. CDR3 sequence reads: CASSSIPGQGYEQYF. CDR3 bases: TGTGCCAGCAGCTCCATCCCCGGACAGGGCTACGAGCAGTACTTC.